A selection of T cell receptor beta chains follows, all from one sample in a study of blood T cells in healthy people across ages. Via MiXCR, TCRdb re-called the 5' RACE reads, giving one row per CDR3 protein. Of around 1.5 million distinct CDR3 sequences in the sample, 30% to 35% were seen once. Material for sequencing was blood. Receptors originate from a woman in her twenties or thirties in good health. CDR3s include the opening cysteine and the closing phenylalanine or tryptophan. The D gene is left open where the match is weak. Not every row has a clone size; where given, it reads once, few, many or a size class.

size	V	J	D	DNA	CDR3
.	TRBV10-3	TRBJ1-2	.	TGTGTCATCAGTGGGCCCGCCTCCGGGGACCCTGGCTACACCTTC	CVISGPASGDPGYTF
.	TRBV5-1	TRBJ2-1	TRBD2	TGCGCCAGCAGCTTGTCTAGCGGGATGCACAATGAGCAGTTCTTC	CASSLSSGMHNEQFF
.	TRBV27	TRBJ2-7	.	TGTGCCAGCAGTATCCTTTCCTACGAGCAGTACTTC	CASSILSYEQYF
few	TRBV9	TRBJ2-1	TRBD2	TGTGCCAGCAGCGAAACGGGACTAGGAGGTTGGGAGCAGTTCTTC	CASSETGLGGWEQFF
.	TRBV6-6	TRBJ2-3	TRBD2	TGTGCCAGTTGCGGGGGAAACGGGTGGGCAGATACGCAGTATTTT	CASCGGNGWADTQYF
.	TRBV27	TRBJ2-3	TRBD2	TGTGCCAGCAGCCCCGGGACTACCAGCCGGGATACGCAGTATTTT	CASSPGTTSRDTQYF
.	TRBV4-1	TRBJ2-3	.	TGCGCCAGCAGCCAGTGGGGGAGCACAGATACGCAGTATTTT	CASSQWGSTDTQYF
few	TRBV9	TRBJ2-3	.	TGTGCCAGCAGCGAGGGCTACGATTATACGCAGTATTTT	CASSEGYDYTQYF
few	TRBV20-1	TRBJ1-5	.	TGCAGTGCTAGAGATCCGCGGTCGCAGGAGGGCCGGTTGGGCAATCAGCCCCAGCATTTT	CSARDPRSQEGRLGNQPQHF
.	TRBV6-2/TRBV6-3	TRBJ2-3	.	TGTGCCAGCAGTTACGACCCCCTAGGGGGATACACAGATACGCAGTATTTT	CASSYDPLGGYTDTQYF
.	TRBV28	TRBJ2-5	TRBD2	TGTGCCAGCACTATTGGGGCTCAACGGGAGGGGACCCAGTACTTC	CASTIGAQREGTQYF
.	TRBV29-1	TRBJ2-1	.	TGCAGCGCCCGAGGGGATCCGGGAACCATCAATGAGCAGTTCTTC	CSARGDPGTINEQFF
.	TRBV6-1	TRBJ2-5	.	TGTGCCAGCAGCCCACAGGGTACCCTCCAAGAGACCCAGTACTTC	CASSPQGTLQETQYF
.	TRBV3-1	TRBJ2-1	TRBD1	TGTGCCAGCAGGCCGGGACAGGCGTACAATGAGCAGTTCTTC	CASRPGQAYNEQFF
few	TRBV21-1	TRBJ1-4	.	TGTGCCAGCAGCAAGGTGGGGACAGGGAGAATACATGAAAAACTGTTTTTT	CASSKVGTGRIHEKLFF
.	TRBV4-1	TRBJ2-5	.	TGCGCCAGCAGCCAACGGCTAACAGGCGAAGAGACCCAGTACTTC	CASSQRLTGEETQYF
few	TRBV6-6	TRBJ2-7	TRBD1	TGTGCCAGCACAAACGGTCAGGGACAGTACTACGAGCAGTACTTC	CASTNGQGQYYEQYF
few	TRBV5-6	TRBJ2-1	.	TGTGCCAGCAGCGTCCGGTTGCTGAGGTATGAGCAGTTCTTC	CASSVRLLRYEQFF
.	TRBV15	TRBJ2-1	TRBD2	TGTGCCACCAGCAGAGATAGCGGGGGGGGTAATGAGCAGTTCTTC	CATSRDSGGGNEQFF
once	TRBV5-6	TRBJ1-6	.	TGTGCCAGCAGCCACTCCCGGGACATTCACCACCTCCACTTT	CASSHSRDIHHLHF
.	TRBV2	TRBJ2-1	.	TGTGCCAGCAGTGAAAGCAGGGCTACCTACAATGAGCAGTTCTTC	CASSESRATYNEQFF
.	TRBV20-1	TRBJ2-7	TRBD2	TGCAGTGCTAGAGATGTGATTAGCGGGTACATTGAGGCCGAGCAGTACTTC	CSARDVISGYIEAEQYF
.	TRBV6-6	TRBJ2-2	TRBD1	TGTGCCAGCAGTTACGATGGACAGGGAACCGGGGAGCTGTTTTTT	CASSYDGQGTGELFF
few	TRBV12-3/TRBV12-4	TRBJ1-5	TRBD1	TGTGCCAGCACCGGGCAGGGGGGCAATCAGCCCCAGCATTTT	CASTGQGGNQPQHF
many	TRBV10-3	TRBJ2-7	.	TGTGCCATCAGTGAGTCGACGGCAGGACCGGGGGAGCAGTACTTC	CAISESTAGPGEQYF
.	TRBV20-1	TRBJ1-4	TRBD1	TGCAGTGCTAGTGACAGGGGGCGGACTAATGAAAAACTGTTTTTT	CSASDRGRTNEKLFF
few	TRBV20-1	TRBJ2-7	.	TGCAGTGCCCCTCTCCCAGGGGTCTCCTACGAGCAGTACTTC	CSAPLPGVSYEQYF
.	TRBV7-3	TRBJ2-5	.	TGTGCCAGCGGCTTATCATTTAGATCAGAGACCCAGTACTTC	CASGLSFRSETQYF
.	TRBV11-1	TRBJ2-1	TRBD2	TGTGCCAGCAGCTCGGCCGGGACTAGCGTCAGCAATGAGCAGTTCTTC	CASSSAGTSVSNEQFF
.	TRBV27	TRBJ2-1	TRBD2	TGTGCCAGCAGTTTCGTGTCTAGCGGGGGACCGGGTAATGAGCAGTTCTTC	CASSFVSSGGPGNEQFF
few	TRBV3-1	TRBJ1-2	TRBD1	TGTGCCAGCAGCCCGTCCCAAACACAGGGGGCAGGGGGCTACACCTTC	CASSPSQTQGAGGYTF
few	TRBV28	TRBJ2-7	.	TGTGCCAGCAGTCCCGGTAACTACTACGAGCAGTACTTC	CASSPGNYYEQYF
many	TRBV6-1	TRBJ2-7	.	TGTGCCAGCAGTTCTCGTCCGAGGTCCTACGAGCAGTACTTC	CASSSRPRSYEQYF
.	TRBV7-2	TRBJ2-5	TRBD2	TGTGCCAGCAGCTCACGTCTAGCGGGGGGGCACGATGAGCAGTACTTC	CASSSRLAGGHDEQYF
few	TRBV7-2	TRBJ2-5	TRBD2	TGTGCCAGCAGCGGCCTCTGGTACGGGAGGGCCGAAGAGACCCAGTACTTC	CASSGLWYGRAEETQYF
.	TRBV27	TRBJ2-1	.	TGTGCCAGCAGTTTATTAAGGACACGCGCATACAATGAGCAGTTCTTC	CASSLLRTRAYNEQFF
many	TRBV20-1	TRBJ2-3	.	TGCAGTGCTAGAGTTCCTACGGATACGCAGTATTTT	CSARVPTDTQYF
.	TRBV6-5	TRBJ1-2	TRBD1	TGTGCCAGCAGTTCGGTTGCGACAGGGGTTGGTTATGGCTACACCTTC	CASSSVATGVGYGYTF
.	TRBV30	TRBJ1-2	.	TGTGCCTGGAGCCCCCGAGTTTCTGGCTACACCTTC	CAWSPRVSGYTF
.	TRBV20-1	TRBJ1-2	.	TGCAGTGCTAGGGGTCAGACCCAGGCTAACTATGGCTACACCTTC	CSARGQTQANYGYTF
few	TRBV7-2	TRBJ2-3	TRBD2	TGTGCCAGCAGCACCGGACTAGTATCAGATACGCAGTATTTT	CASSTGLVSDTQYF
many	TRBV20-1	TRBJ2-4	.	TGCAGTGCTAGGCTGCAAGGACTGTCAGCCAAAAACATTCAGTACTTC	CSARLQGLSAKNIQYF
few	TRBV6-2/TRBV6-3	TRBJ1-2	.	TGTGCCAGCAGCACCGGGACATTCGGTGGCTACACCTTC	CASSTGTFGGYTF
few	TRBV20-1	TRBJ2-1	TRBD2	TGCAGTGCCCGAGAGGGGCTCCCGGGACTAGCGGGGAATGAGCAGTTCTTC	CSAREGLPGLAGNEQFF
few	TRBV10-3	TRBJ2-2	.	TGTGCCTCCGGGCCTTACACCGGGGAGCTGTTTTTT	CASGPYTGELFF
.	TRBV28	TRBJ2-2	.	TGTGCCAGCAGTGGACGGAACACCGGGGAGCTGTTTTTT	CASSGRNTGELFF
.	TRBV4-1	TRBJ2-1	TRBD1	TGCGCCAGCAGCCAACCGGGACAGGGGCTCTATGAGCAGTTCTTC	CASSQPGQGLYEQFF
few	TRBV10-1	TRBJ2-5	.	TGCGCCAGCAGTGAATCTCGGCTAGGATACGAGACCCAGTACTTC	CASSESRLGYETQYF
few	TRBV7-2	TRBJ2-3	.	TGTGCCAGCAGCTCCGAATCTAGCGTCACAGATACGCAGTATTTT	CASSSESSVTDTQYF
few	TRBV6-2/TRBV6-3	TRBJ1-2	TRBD1	TGTGCCAGCAGTTACTCGGGGACAGCCCTGGGCTACACCTTC	CASSYSGTALGYTF
many	TRBV7-2	TRBJ2-5	.	TGTGCCAGCAGCCACGGGACCTGGCAAGAGACCCAGTACTTC	CASSHGTWQETQYF
.	TRBV3-1	TRBJ2-6	.	TGTGCCGGCAGCCAAGACGCCGCGACAGTGATCTCTGGGGCCAACGTCCTGACTTTC	CAGSQDAATVISGANVLTF
few	TRBV5-1	TRBJ2-7	.	TGCGCCAGCAGCTCAGTCCCGGGACACCTACAATCCGCCTACGAGCAGTACTTC	CASSSVPGHLQSAYEQYF